This T cell receptor (beta chain) was identified during a study of blood T cell repertoires in COVID-19. Study details: T cells, B-cell-depleted T cells, or PBMCs provided the cDNA or gDNA that served as material.

This CDR3 is built from 14 residues. With 5 bases removed from V and 3 bases from J, the gap between germline ends came to 13 bases. Per germline, CDR1 MNHEY and CDR2 SVGAGI. Only in-frame clones appear in the TCRdb table, and some are missing; sequencing was by immunoSEQ multiplex PCR. Of about 180,000 clones in the sample, approximately 89% are singletons; the top ten hold 6.2%. Everyone who took part was roughly 18 to 95 years old, and they came from 24 US areas. Self-reported history from a screening survey and questionnaire set each donor's cohort. The clonotype comes from a man aged 35-49 years who had recovered from COVID-19. Specimen: PBMCs or T cells enriched from blood (not recorded which). The chain carries TRBV6-5 and TRBJ1-1; TRBD1 is a possible D gene (5 bases). CDR3 residues: CASSHRSKDTEAFF. The CDR3 coding sequence is TGTGCCAGCAGTCACAGGAGCAAGGACACTGAAGCTTTCTTT.